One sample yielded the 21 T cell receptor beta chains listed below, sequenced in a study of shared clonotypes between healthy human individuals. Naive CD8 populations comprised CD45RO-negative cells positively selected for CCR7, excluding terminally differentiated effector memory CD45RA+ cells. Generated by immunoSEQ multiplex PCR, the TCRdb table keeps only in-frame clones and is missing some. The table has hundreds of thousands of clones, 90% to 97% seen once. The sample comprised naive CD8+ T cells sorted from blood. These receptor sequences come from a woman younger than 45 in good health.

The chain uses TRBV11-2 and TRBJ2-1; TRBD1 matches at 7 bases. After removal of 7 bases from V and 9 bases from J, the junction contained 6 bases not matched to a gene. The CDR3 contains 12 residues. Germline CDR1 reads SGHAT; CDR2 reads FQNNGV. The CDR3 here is CASIDEGAEQFF. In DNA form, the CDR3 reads TGTGCCAGCATCGACGAGGGGGCTGAGCAGTTCTTC.

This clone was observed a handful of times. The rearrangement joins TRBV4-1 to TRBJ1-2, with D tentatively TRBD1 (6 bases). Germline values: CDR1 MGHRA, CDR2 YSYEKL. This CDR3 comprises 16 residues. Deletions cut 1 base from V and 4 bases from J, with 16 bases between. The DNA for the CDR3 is TGCGCCAGCAGCCAAGGACACCCACAGGGCGGCTATGGCTACACCTTC. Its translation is CASSQGHPQGGYGYTF.

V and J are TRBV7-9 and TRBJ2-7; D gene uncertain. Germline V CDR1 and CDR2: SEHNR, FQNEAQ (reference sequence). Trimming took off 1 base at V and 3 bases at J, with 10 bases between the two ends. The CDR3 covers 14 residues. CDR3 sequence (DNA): TGTGCCAGCAGCTTAGACAGTTCGAGCTACGAGCAGTACTTC. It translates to CASSLDSSSYEQYF.

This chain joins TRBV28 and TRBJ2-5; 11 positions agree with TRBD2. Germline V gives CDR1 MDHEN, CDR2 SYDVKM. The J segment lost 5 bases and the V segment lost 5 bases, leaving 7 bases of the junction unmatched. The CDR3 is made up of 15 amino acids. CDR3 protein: CASSAMTSGKETQYF. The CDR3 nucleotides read TGTGCCAGCAGTGCTATGACTAGCGGGAAGGAGACCCAGTACTTC.

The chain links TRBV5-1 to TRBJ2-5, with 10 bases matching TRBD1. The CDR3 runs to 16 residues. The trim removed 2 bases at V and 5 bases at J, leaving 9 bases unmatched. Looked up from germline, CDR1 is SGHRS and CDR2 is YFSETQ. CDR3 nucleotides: TGCGCCAGCAGCTTCCGGGACAGGGGCCCGTCGGAGACCCAGTACTTC. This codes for CASSFRDRGPSETQYF.

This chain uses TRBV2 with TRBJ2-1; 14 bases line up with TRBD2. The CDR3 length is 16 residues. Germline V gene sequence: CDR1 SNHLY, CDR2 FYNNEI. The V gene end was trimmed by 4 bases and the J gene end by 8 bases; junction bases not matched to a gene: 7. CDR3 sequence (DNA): TGTGCCAGCAGTGGGGGACTAGCGGGAGAGAAGTATGAGCAGTTCTTC. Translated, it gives CASSGGLAGEKYEQFF.

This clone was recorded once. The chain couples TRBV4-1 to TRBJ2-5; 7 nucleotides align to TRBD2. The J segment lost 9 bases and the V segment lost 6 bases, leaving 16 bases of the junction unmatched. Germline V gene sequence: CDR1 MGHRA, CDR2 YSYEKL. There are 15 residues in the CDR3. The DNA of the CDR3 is TGCGCCAGCAGTCGCGACCTAGCGGATAATAGGGCCCAGTACTTC. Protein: CASSRDLADNRAQYF.

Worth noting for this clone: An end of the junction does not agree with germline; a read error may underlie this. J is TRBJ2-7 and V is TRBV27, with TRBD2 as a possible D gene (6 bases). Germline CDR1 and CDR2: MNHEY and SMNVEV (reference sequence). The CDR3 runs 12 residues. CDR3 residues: CASSLEGLVLSF. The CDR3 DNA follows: TGTGCCAGCAGTTTGGAGGGCCTAGTTTTGTCCTTC.

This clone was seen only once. The CDR3 protein is CARIPGPPHYEQYF. In DNA form, the CDR3 reads TGTGCCAGGATTCCGGGACCGCCTCATTACGAGCAGTACTTC. The chain employs TRBV19 and TRBJ2-7; possibly TRBD1 or TRBD2 for D (5 bases each). CDR1 is LNHDA, CDR2 SQIVND, per germline (reference sequence). The V and J ends lost 9 bases and 4 bases respectively, with 19 bases between them. The CDR3 covers 14 residues.

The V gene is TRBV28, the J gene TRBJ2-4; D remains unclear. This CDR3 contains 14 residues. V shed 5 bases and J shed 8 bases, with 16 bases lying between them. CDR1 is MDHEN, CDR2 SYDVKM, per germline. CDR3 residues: CASSLGGGRDIQYF. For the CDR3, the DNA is TGTGCCAGCAGTCTGGGTGGCGGTCGTGACATTCAGTACTTC.

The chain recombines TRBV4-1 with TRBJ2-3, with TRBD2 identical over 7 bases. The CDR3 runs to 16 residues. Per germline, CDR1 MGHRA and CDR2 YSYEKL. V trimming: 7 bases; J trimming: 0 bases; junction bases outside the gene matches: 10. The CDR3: CASKVRAGTSTDTQYF. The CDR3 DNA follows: TGCGCCAGCAAAGTTCGAGCGGGGACTAGCACAGATACGCAGTATTTT.

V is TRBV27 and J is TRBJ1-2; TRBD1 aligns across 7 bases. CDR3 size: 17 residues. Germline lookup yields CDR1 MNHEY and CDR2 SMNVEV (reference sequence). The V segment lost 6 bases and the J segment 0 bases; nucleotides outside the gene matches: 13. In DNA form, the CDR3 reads TGTGCCAGCAGCTCCGAGACAGGGCATATAGCTAACTATGGCTACACCTTC. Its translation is CASSSETGHIANYGYTF.

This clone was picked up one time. The CDR3 coding sequence is TGTGCCAGCAGTCCTCCGGGACGAACTAACTATGGCTACACCTTC. Translated: CASSPPGRTNYGYTF. This rearrangement joins TRBV28 to TRBJ1-2; tentatively, D is TRBD1 (5 bases). This CDR3 contains 15 residues. From germline, CDR1 is MDHEN and CDR2 SYDVKM. The germline V and J ends were trimmed by 5 bases and 0 bases, with 13 bases remaining between them.

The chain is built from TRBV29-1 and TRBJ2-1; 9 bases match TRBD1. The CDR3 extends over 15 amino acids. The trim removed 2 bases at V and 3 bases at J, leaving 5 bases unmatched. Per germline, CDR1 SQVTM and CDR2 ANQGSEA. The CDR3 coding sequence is TGCAGCGTTGAAAACCGGGACAGGGACTACAATGAGCAGTTCTTC. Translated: CSVENRDRDYNEQFF.

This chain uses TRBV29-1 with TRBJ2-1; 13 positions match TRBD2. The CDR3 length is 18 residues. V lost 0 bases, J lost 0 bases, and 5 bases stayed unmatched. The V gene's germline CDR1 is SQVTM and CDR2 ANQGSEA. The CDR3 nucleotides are TGCAGCGTTGAAGATCCCGGACTAGCGGGAGTCTCCTACAATGAGCAGTTCTTC. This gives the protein CSVEDPGLAGVSYNEQFF.

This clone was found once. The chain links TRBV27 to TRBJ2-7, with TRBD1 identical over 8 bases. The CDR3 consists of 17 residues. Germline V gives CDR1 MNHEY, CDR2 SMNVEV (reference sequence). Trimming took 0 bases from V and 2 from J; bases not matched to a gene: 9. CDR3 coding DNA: TGTGCCAGCAGTTTATCAAAAGGGACAGGTCGAGCCTACGAGCAGTACTTC. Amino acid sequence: CASSLSKGTGRAYEQYF.

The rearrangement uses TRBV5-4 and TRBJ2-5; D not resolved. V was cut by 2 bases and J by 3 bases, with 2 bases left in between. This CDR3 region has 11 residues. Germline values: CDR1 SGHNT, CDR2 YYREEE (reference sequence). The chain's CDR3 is CASSFKETQYF. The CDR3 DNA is TGTGCCAGCAGCTTCAAAGAGACCCAGTACTTC.

CDR3: CASRDVGNGYTF. DNA for the CDR3: TGTGCCAGCAGAGATGTTGGTAATGGCTACACCTTC. The chain is built from TRBV2 and TRBJ1-2, with D uncertain. Germline loops: CDR1 SNHLY, CDR2 FYNNEI. The CDR3 runs 12 residues. Trimming left V 6 bases short and J 6 bases short, with 11 bases between. Supplemented by reference TRBV2 and TRBJ1-2, the full variable domain reads EPEVTQTPSHQVTQMGQEVILRCVPISNHLYFYWYRQILGQKVEFLVSFYNNEISEKSEIFDDQFSVERPDGSNFTLKIRSTKLEDSAMYFCASRDVGNGYTFGSGTRLTVV.

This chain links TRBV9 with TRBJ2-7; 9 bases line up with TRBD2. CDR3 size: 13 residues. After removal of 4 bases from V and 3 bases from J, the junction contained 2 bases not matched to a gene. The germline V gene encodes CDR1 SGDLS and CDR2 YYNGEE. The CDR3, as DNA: TGTGCCAGCAGCCGGACTAGCGACTACGAGCAGTACTTC. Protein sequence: CASSRTSDYEQYF. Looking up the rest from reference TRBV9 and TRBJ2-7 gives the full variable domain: DSGVTQTPKHLITATGQRVTLRCSPRSGDLSVYWYQQSLDQGLQFLIQYYNGEERAKGNILERFSAQQFPDLHSELNLSSLELGDSALYFCASSRTSDYEQYFGPGTRLTVT.

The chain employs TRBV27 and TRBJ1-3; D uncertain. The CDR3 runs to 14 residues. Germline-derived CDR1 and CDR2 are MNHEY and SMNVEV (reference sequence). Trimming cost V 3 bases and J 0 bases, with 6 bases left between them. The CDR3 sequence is CASSLRASGNTIYF. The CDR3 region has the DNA TGTGCCAGCAGTTTGAGAGCCTCTGGAAACACCATATATTTT.

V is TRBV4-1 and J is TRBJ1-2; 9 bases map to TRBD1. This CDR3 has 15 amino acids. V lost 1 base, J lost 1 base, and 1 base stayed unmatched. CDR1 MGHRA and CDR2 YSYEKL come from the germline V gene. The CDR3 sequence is CASSQGTGVNYGYTF. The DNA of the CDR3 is TGCGCCAGCAGCCAAGGGACAGGGGTTAACTATGGCTACACCTTC.